This T cell receptor (beta chain) was retrieved from a study of T cell repertoires in cytomegalovirus infection. Study at large: Public TCR beta signatures provided an indication of both CMV infection and a matching HLA type. Regarding the study as a whole: There were HLA-C-restricted CMV-specific TCR beta clonotypes dominating the ex vivo response.

The CDR3 is 13 residues long. Looked up from germline, CDR1 is SGHTA and CDR2 is FQGNSA. Trimming left V 2 bases short and J 5 bases short, with 9 bases between. This clonotype was seen many times. Antigen specificity is unknown. TCRdb re-called the reads with MiXCR, one entry per CDR3 protein. The sample records around 440,000 distinct CDR3 sequences, about 11% being singletons. This chain connects TRBV7-2 to TRBJ1-1; TRBD1 might be the D (5 bases). The sample comprised PBMCs. This TCR derives from a human donor in good health (CMV status not recorded). Some clones in this sample may be carry-over from other donors' samples. The CDR3 sequence: CASSLTRTTEAFF. DNA of the CDR3: TGTGCCAGCAGCTTAACTCGGACAACTGAAGCTTTCTTT.